Only a few counts were recorded for the clone carrying this T cell receptor (beta chain). The antigen remains unidentified. Noted time point: late sampling 161 to 241 days after vaccination in a few convalescent patients. Via MiXCR, TCRdb re-called the PCR reads, giving one row per CDR3 protein. The sample holds approximately 29,000 distinct CDR3 sequences, 50% seen once. The data were obtained in a study of vaccination and CD4 T cells after COVID-19. Germline lookup yields CDR1 KGHDR and CDR2 SFDVKD. This CDR3 comprises 13 residues. Trimming took off 6 bases at V and 2 bases at J, with 7 bases between the two ends. Whole-study findings and limits: There were relatively few convalescent patients studied, and there were no early post-infection timepoints. Spike mono-reactivity was shown by 304 of 307 vaccine-specific clones in convalescent patients.

This clonotype was obtained from a human donor who had recovered from COVID-19. The sample consisted of CD4+ T cells from blood, taken about 7 months after SARS-CoV-2 vaccination. The rearrangement joins TRBV24-1 to TRBJ1-5; D gene ambiguous. The CDR3 loop reads CATSLAGNQPQHF. CDR3 nucleotides: TGTGCCACCAGTTTGGCAGGCAATCAGCCCCAGCATTTT.